A selection of T cell receptor beta chains follows, all from one sample in a study of T cell responses to AZD1222 COVID-19 vaccine. Data came from immunoSEQ multiplex PCR; TCRdb stores just in-frame clones and leaves some out. The table includes about 86,000 clones, around 88% detected once. Specimen: peripheral blood, collected on day 0 of MenACWY control vaccination. Source of these receptors: an adult in good health. Both conserved end residues are part of each CDR3. D genes are given only for firm matches. The size of a clone is reported for some rows only, either as once, few or many, or as a class for expanded clones.

>TRBV19|TRBJ1-5|NA|TRBD1
TGTGCCAGTAGTATACACGGACAGGGGGAAAGGAATCAGCCCCAGCATTTT
CASSIHGQGERNQPQHF
>TRBV6-4|TRBJ2-1|once|NA
TGTGCCAGCAGTGAAAGTTCGGGGCACAATGAGCAGTTCTTC
CASSESSGHNEQFF
>TRBV7-9|TRBJ1-1|NA|NA
TGTGCCAGCAGCGAGGCATACAGGTCAACTGAAGCTTTCTTT
CASSEAYRSTEAFF
>TRBV2|TRBJ1-4|NA|NA
TGTGCCAGCAGATCTACAGGGTCTAATGAAAAACTGTTTTTT
CASRSTGSNEKLFF
>TRBV30|TRBJ2-1|NA|TRBD2
TGTGCCTGGAGTGTAGGACTAGCGGGGGGGAATGAGCAGTTCTTC
CAWSVGLAGGNEQFF
>TRBV4-1|TRBJ2-3|NA|NA
TGCGCCAGCAGCAATTCCCCAGGGGGCACAGATACGCAGTATTTT
CASSNSPGGTDTQYF
>TRBV21-1|TRBJ2-7|NA|NA
TGTGCCAGCAGCAAACGGGCAGGGTCTACCTACGAGCAGTACTTC
CASSKRAGSTYEQYF
>TRBV7-8|TRBJ2-5|NA|TRBD2
TGTGCCAGCGGACGGGGGGTCCAAGAGACCCAGTACTTC
CASGRGVQETQYF
>TRBV30|TRBJ1-2|once|NA
TGTGCCTGTTGGCCCCCGACAGGACCGTATGGCTACACCTTC
CACWPPTGPYGYTF
>TRBV5-1|TRBJ2-1|NA|NA
TGCGCCAGCAGCCCGACCACGGGCTCCTACAATGAGCAGTTCTTC
CASSPTTGSYNEQFF
>TRBV4-2|TRBJ1-2|once|TRBD1
TGTGCCAGCAGCCAAGATGCCGGGACAGCTTTCTATGGCTACACCTTC
CASSQDAGTAFYGYTF
>TRBV5-8|TRBJ1-1|NA|TRBD1
TGTGCCAGCAGCAGGGACAGGGAGAGGGGTGAAGCTTTCTTT
CASSRDRERGEAFF
>TRBV5-1|TRBJ1-2|NA|NA
TGCGCCAGCAGCCCAGGTCGTGGGGATGGGACTAACTATGGCTACACCTTC
CASSPGRGDGTNYGYTF
>TRBV3-1/TRBV3-2|TRBJ1-5|NA|NA
TGTGCCAGCAGCCGAGACTTATTCGGCCAGCCCCAGCATTTT
CASSRDLFGQPQHF
>TRBV7-9|TRBJ2-7|NA|NA
TGTGCCAGCAGCTTAGTGACCGGGGCGGGGCAGTACTTC
CASSLVTGAGQYF
>TRBV14|TRBJ1-1|NA|NA
TGTGCCAGCAGCCAGGGGTTCACTGAAGCTTTCTTT
CASSQGFTEAFF
>TRBV9|TRBJ2-7|NA|NA
TGTGCCAGCAGCGTAGCGCCGGGGGGCGGGTACGAGCAGTACTTC
CASSVAPGGGYEQYF
>TRBV7-9|TRBJ1-2|NA|TRBD1
TGTGCCAGCAGCCAGGGGGATGGCTACACCTTC
CASSQGDGYTF
>TRBV2|TRBJ2-7|NA|NA
TGTGCCGGAATCGGGGTAGGGCCCTACGAGCAGTACTTC
CAGIGVGPYEQYF
>TRBV7-3|TRBJ1-6|NA|NA
TGTGCCAGCAGCTTAGGCAGAGTAAATTCACCCCTCCACTTT
CASSLGRVNSPLHF
>TRBV27|TRBJ2-5|NA|NA
TGTGCCAGCAGTTTATTACTAGACGGGGAGACCCAGTACTTC
CASSLLLDGETQYF
>TRBV29-1|TRBJ1-2|NA|TRBD1
TGCAGCGTTGAAGGGACAGGGAAAGGGCTCTATGGCTACACCTTC
CSVEGTGKGLYGYTF
>TRBV5-1|TRBJ2-7|NA|NA
TGCGCCAGCACCCCTGGCAGGTCAGTGAGCTCCTACGAGCAGTACTTC
CASTPGRSVSSYEQYF
>TRBV11-2|TRBJ1-5|NA|NA
TGTGCCAGCAGCGCTCTTGGGTCAGAAAATCAGCCCCAGCATTTT
CASSALGSENQPQHF
>TRBV6-2/TRBV6-3|TRBJ2-2|once|NA
NA
CASSSSGRPTGELFF
>TRBV6-6|TRBJ1-5|NA|NA
TGTGCCAGCAGTTACGGGGAGTTGGCGCCCCAGCATTTT
CASSYGELAPQHF
>TRBV15|TRBJ1-1|few|TRBD1
TGTGCCACCAGCAGGGACAGGGGGCCGGGCACTGAAGCTTTCTTT
CATSRDRGPGTEAFF
>TRBV5-5|TRBJ2-1|NA|TRBD1
TGTGCCAGCTGCCGAGGGGGCCACAATGAGCAGTTCTTC
CASCRGGHNEQFF
>TRBV2|TRBJ1-2|NA|NA
TGTGCCAGACAGGACACTAACTATGGCTACACCTTC
CARQDTNYGYTF
>TRBV30|TRBJ1-6|NA|NA
TGTGCCTGGAGGCACTCAGGGTCTGGCACTTATAATTCACCCCTCCACTTT
CAWRHSGSGTYNSPLHF
>TRBV19|TRBJ2-4|NA|NA
TGTGCCAGTAGCCAGAGAGGGTCCAACAATCAGTACTTC
CASSQRGSNNQYF
>TRBV2|TRBJ1-4|NA|TRBD1
TGTGCCAGCAGTCAGTACAGGGGAGATGAAAAACTGTTTTTT
CASSQYRGDEKLFF
>TRBV3-1/TRBV3-2|TRBJ2-7|NA|NA
TGTGCCAGCAGCCCTCGGACCCCCGTCGAGCAGTACTTC
CASSPRTPVEQYF
>TRBV30|TRBJ2-2|NA|TRBD2
TGTGCCTGGACCCTAGCGGGGGGGCGTCTTAGCGGGGAGCTGTTTTTT
CAWTLAGGRLSGELFF
>TRBV9|TRBJ1-5|NA|NA
TGTGCCAGCAGCGCCCAGGGACTGAACAATCAGCCCCAGCATTTT
CASSAQGLNNQPQHF
>TRBV6-5|TRBJ1-4|NA|NA
TGTGCCAGCATATCGACGGAAACTAATGAAAAACTGTTTTTT
CASISTETNEKLFF
>TRBV6-2/TRBV6-3|TRBJ1-2|NA|NA
TGTGCCAGCAGTTATGGAGGGGCCGCCCGACTTGGGGGCTACACCTTC
CASSYGGAARLGGYTF
>TRBV30|TRBJ2-3|NA|NA
TGTGCCTGGACCCGTGGGGGAGGTGGCACAGATACGCAGTATTTT
CAWTRGGGGTDTQYF
>TRBV5-4|TRBJ2-7|once|TRBD1
TGTGCCAGCAGCCTATACCCGGGACAGGGGGCCTACGAGCAGTACTTC
CASSLYPGQGAYEQYF
>TRBV6-6|TRBJ2-1|NA|NA
TGTGCCAGCAGGGATGAAAATGAGCAGTTCTTC
CASRDENEQFF
>TRBV25-1|TRBJ1-4|NA|NA
TGTGCCAGCAGTGAGGAAACAGGGAATCAAAAACTGTTTTTT
CASSEETGNQKLFF
>TRBV30|TRBJ1-4|NA|TRBD1
TGTGCCTGGAGCCTGACAGGGGCTAATGAAAAACTGTTTTTT
CAWSLTGANEKLFF
>TRBV5-1|TRBJ2-3|NA|TRBD2
TGCGCCAGCAGCTTGGAGACTAGCGGCACAGATACGCAGTATTTT
CASSLETSGTDTQYF
>TRBV2|TRBJ1-2|NA|TRBD1
TGTGCCAGCAGGACAGGGACAGGGTATGGCTATGGCTACACCTTC
CASRTGTGYGYGYTF
>TRBV7-9|TRBJ1-4|NA|NA
TGTGCCAGCAGCGAAACAAGGGGAAGTGAAAAACTGTTTTTT
CASSETRGSEKLFF